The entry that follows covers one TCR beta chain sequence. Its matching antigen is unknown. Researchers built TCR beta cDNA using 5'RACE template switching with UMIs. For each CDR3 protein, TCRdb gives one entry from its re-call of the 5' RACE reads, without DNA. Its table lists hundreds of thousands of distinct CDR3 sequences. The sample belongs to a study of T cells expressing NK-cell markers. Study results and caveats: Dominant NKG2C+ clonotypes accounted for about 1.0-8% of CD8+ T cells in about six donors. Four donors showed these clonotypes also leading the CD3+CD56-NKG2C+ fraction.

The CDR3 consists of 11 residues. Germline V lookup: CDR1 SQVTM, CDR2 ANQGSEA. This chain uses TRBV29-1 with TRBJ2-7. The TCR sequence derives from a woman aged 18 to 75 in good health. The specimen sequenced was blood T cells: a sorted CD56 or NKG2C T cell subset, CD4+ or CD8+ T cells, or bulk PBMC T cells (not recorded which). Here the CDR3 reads CSVEERDEQYF.